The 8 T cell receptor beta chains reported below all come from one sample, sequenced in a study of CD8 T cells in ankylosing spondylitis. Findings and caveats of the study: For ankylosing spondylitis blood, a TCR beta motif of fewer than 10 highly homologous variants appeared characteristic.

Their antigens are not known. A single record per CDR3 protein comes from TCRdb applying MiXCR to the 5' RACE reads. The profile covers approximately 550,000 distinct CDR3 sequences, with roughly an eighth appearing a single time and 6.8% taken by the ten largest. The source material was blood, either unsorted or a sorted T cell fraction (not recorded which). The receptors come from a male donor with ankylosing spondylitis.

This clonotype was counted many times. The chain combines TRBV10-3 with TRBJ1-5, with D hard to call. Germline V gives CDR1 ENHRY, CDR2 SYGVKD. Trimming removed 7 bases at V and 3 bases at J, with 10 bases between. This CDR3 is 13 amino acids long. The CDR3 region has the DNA TGTGCCATCACCCGCGATCCCAATCAGCCCCAGCATTTT. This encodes CAITRDPNQPQHF.

CDR3 protein: CASRGISGKNIQYF. DNA of the CDR3: TGTGCCAGCAGAGGGATTAGCGGGAAAAACATTCAGTACTTC. J is TRBJ2-4 and V is TRBV2; 7 bases are shared with TRBD2. Germline V gene lookup returns CDR1 SNHLY and CDR2 FYNNEI. This CDR3 contains 14 residues. Unmatched junction bases numbered 6, after V lost 6 bases and J lost 4 bases.

In nucleotides, the CDR3 is TGTGCCAGCAGCTCAAATACCGGGACAGCCAAGGAGACCCAGTACTTC. This sequence encodes CASSSNTGTAKETQYF. The gene calls are TRBV7-9 and TRBJ2-5, with TRBD1 matching over 7 bases. V was clipped by 4 bases and J by 5 bases; unmatched bases: 13. This CDR3 spans 16 amino acids. CDR1 is SEHNR, CDR2 FQNEAQ, per germline (reference sequence).

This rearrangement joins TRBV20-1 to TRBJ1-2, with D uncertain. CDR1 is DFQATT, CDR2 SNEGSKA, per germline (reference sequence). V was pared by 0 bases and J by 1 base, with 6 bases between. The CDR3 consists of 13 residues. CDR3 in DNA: TGCAGTGCTAGAGATTTAGTTAACTATGGCTACACCTTC. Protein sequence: CSARDLVNYGYTF.

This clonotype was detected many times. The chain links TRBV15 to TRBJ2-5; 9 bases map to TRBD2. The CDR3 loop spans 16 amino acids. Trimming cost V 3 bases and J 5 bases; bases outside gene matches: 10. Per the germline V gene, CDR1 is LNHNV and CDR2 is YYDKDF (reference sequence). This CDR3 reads CATSRAVAGVGETQYF. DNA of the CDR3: TGTGCCACCAGCAGGGCCGTAGCGGGAGTAGGGGAGACCCAGTACTTC.

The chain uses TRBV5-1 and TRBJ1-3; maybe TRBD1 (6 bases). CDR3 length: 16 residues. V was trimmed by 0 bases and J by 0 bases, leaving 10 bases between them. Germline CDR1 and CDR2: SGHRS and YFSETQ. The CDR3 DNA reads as TGCGCCAGCAGCTTGGCCGGGGGCAGCTCTGGAAACACCATATATTTT. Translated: CASSLAGGSSGNTIYF.

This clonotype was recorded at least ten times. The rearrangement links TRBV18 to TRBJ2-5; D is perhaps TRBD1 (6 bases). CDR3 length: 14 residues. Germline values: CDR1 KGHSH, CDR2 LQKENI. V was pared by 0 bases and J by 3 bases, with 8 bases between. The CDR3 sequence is CASSPPGQKETQYF. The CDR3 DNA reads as TGTGCCAGCTCACCACCGGGACAAAAAGAGACCCAGTACTTC. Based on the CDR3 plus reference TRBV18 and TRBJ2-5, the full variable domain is NAGVMQNPRHLVRRRGQEARLRCSPMKGHSHVYWYRQLPEEGLKFMVYLQKENIIDESGMPKERFSAEFPKEGPSILRIQQVVRGDSAAYFCASSPPGQKETQYFGPGTRLLVL.

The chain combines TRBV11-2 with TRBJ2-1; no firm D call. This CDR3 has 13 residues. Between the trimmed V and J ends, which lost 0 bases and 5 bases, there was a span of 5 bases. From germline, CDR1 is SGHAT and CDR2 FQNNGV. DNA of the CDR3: TGTGCCAGCAGCTTAGAAGGCCACAATGAGCAGTTCTTC. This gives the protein CASSLEGHNEQFF.